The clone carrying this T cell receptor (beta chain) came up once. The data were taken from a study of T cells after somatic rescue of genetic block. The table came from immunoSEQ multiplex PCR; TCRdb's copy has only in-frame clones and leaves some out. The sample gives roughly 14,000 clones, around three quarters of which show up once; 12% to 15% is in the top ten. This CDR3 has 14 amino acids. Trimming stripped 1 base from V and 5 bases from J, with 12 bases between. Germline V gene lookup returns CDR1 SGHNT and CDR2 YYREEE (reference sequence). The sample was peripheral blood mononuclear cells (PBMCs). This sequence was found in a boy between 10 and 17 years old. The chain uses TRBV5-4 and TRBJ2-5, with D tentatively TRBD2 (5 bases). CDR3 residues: CASSLSLALETQYF. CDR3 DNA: TGTGCCAGCAGCTTGAGTCTAGCTTTGGAGACCCAGTACTTC.